What follows are 30 T cell receptor beta chains derived from one specimen sequenced in a study of T cell responses to AZD1222 COVID-19 vaccine (dated by TCRdb to the early 2020s). The label giving this sample's time point can be read as: baseline before first vaccination. Preparation of the library involved the immunoSEQ multiplex PCR assay. TCRdb mirrors the immuneACCESS table, restricted to in-frame sequences. Some clones are absent from its copies; in checked studies, under half trace to an unresolved V gene, and the reason for the others is unknown. The sample table contains around 130,000 clones; only one count was recorded for 93% of them. Of the sample, about 0.86% is held by the ten largest clones. The input for sequencing was peripheral blood, taken on day 0 of AZD1222 vaccination. The origin of the receptors is an adult in good health.

As for this clone: Relative to the germline gene, one junction end is altered; a read error may explain this. The chain is built from TRBV5-1 and TRBJ2-5; 8 bases are a match to TRBD1. The length of the CDR3 is 15 residues. Germline V gene lookup returns CDR1 SGHRS and CDR2 YFSETQ. The CDR3 sequence: CASSPGGTGEETQYF. The CDR3 region has the DNA TGCGCCAGCAGCCCCGGAGGGACAGGAGAAGAAACCCAGTACTTC.

This clone was found a few times. V is TRBV7-6 and J is TRBJ2-1; no clear D. The CDR3 is 12 residues long. The V and J ends lost 2 bases and 6 bases respectively, with 5 bases between them. CDR1 and CDR2 (germline): SGHVS, FNYEAQ. The CDR3 protein is CASSLLPNEQFF. The CDR3 coding sequence is TGTGCCAGCAGCTTATTGCCCAATGAGCAGTTCTTC.

The rearrangement links TRBV6-5 to TRBJ1-4, with 7 bases matching TRBD1. The germline CDR1 and CDR2 sequences are MNHEY and SVGAGI. There are 14 residues in the CDR3. V was pared by 6 bases and J by 8 bases, with 9 bases of the junction left unmatched. The CDR3: CASSSGGQAEKLFF. CDR3 DNA sequence: TGTGCCAGCAGCTCCGGCGGACAGGCAGAAAAACTGTTTTTT.

This clone was detected once. The chain couples TRBV6-5 to TRBJ1-2; possibly TRBD1 for D (6 bases). V was trimmed by 8 bases and J by 7 bases, leaving 11 bases between them. Germline assignment: CDR1 MNHEY and CDR2 SVGAGI. The CDR3 extends over 11 amino acids. CDR3 nucleotides: TGTGCCAGCGCAAGGGGGGGTGGCTACACCTTC. This gives the protein CASARGGGYTF.

J is TRBJ2-6 and V is TRBV27, with D uncertain. The CDR3 is 15 residues long. V dropped 2 bases and J dropped 1 base, with 6 bases sitting between them. The germline V gene has CDR1 MNHEY and CDR2 SMNVEV (reference sequence). The CDR3 DNA is TGTGCCAGCAGTTTAGGCTTTTCTGGGGCCAACGTCCTGACTTTC. Encoded protein: CASSLGFSGANVLTF.

V usage is TRBV19 and J usage is TRBJ1-2; no reliable D call. CDR1 is LNHDA and CDR2 is SQIVND in the germline V gene (reference sequence). V lost 3 bases and J lost 4, with 27 bases in between. This CDR3 comprises 19 residues. The CDR3 region is CASSIDGPTGVGNIYGYTF. The DNA for the CDR3 is TGTGCCAGTAGTATTGATGGGCCCACCGGGGTAGGAAATATCTATGGCTACACCTTC.

In nucleotides, the CDR3 is TGTGCCAGCTCAGCGACCGGCCCAGGCGTTGGCTACACCTTC. Translated: CASSATGPGVGYTF. The chain joins TRBV18 to TRBJ1-2; D gene uncertain. Deletions cut 5 bases from V and 7 bases from J, with 17 bases between. The CDR3 length is 14 residues. Germline assignment: CDR1 KGHSH and CDR2 LQKENI.

Only one count was recorded for this clone. The chain links TRBV6-5 to TRBJ1-1; TRBD1 matches 8 bases. CDR3 length equals 14 residues. Germline CDR1 and CDR2: MNHEY and SVGAGI. Unmatched junction bases numbered 7, after V lost 4 bases and J lost 6 bases. The CDR3 sequence is CASSSDRGWSEAFF. As DNA, the CDR3 is TGTGCCAGCAGTTCCGACAGGGGATGGTCTGAAGCTTTCTTT.

This chain uses TRBV5-1 with TRBJ1-1, with TRBD1 matching 7 bases. V lost 3 bases to trimming and J lost 0 bases; unmatched junction nucleotides: 5. Germline V CDR1 and CDR2: SGHRS, YFSETQ. This CDR3 is 15 amino acids long. Here the CDR3 reads CASSSLQGMNTEAFF. The CDR3 DNA is TGCGCCAGCAGCTCCCTACAGGGGATGAACACTGAAGCTTTCTTT.

The CDR3 sequence is CAWSHPFGTGRGETQYF. In DNA, the CDR3 is TGTGCCTGGAGCCACCCTTTCGGGACAGGGAGAGGCGAGACCCAGTACTTC. The gene calls are TRBV30 and TRBJ2-5, with TRBD1 identical over 9 bases. Germline V CDR1 and CDR2: GTSNPN, SVGIG (reference sequence). The junction had 16 bases not matched to a gene; V was cut back by 3 bases and J by 5 bases. The CDR3 has 17 amino acids.

This chain uses TRBV29-1 with TRBJ1-1; possible D gene TRBD1, 5 bases. Germline CDR1 SQVTM, CDR2 ANQGSEA. The V and J ends lost 5 bases and 4 bases respectively, with 11 bases between them. The CDR3 is made up of 12 amino acids. CDR3: CSVRAGGTEAFF. In DNA, the CDR3 is TGCAGCGTTAGGGCCGGGGGCACTGAAGCTTTCTTT.

J is TRBJ1-2 and V is TRBV15; 12 nucleotides line up with TRBD1. The germline V gene has CDR1 LNHNV and CDR2 YYDKDF (reference sequence). The CDR3 loop spans 18 amino acids. V shed 3 bases, J shed 5 bases, and the junction held 13 bases outside the gene matches. The CDR3 region is CATSSSFRDRGRGYGYTF. CDR3 DNA: TGTGCCACCAGCAGTTCTTTCCGGGACAGGGGGCGCGGGTATGGCTACACCTTC.

DNA of the CDR3: TGTGCCAGCAGTGACGGACTGAAGCCTAACTATGGCTACACCTTC. Protein sequence: CASSDGLKPNYGYTF. This rearrangement joins TRBV2 to TRBJ1-2; D gene unclear. The V gene lost 3 bases and the J gene lost 0 bases, with 11 bases spanning the gap. The CDR3 contains 15 residues. Looked up from germline, CDR1 is SNHLY and CDR2 is FYNNEI. Based on the CDR3 plus reference TRBV2 and TRBJ1-2, the full variable domain is EPEVTQTPSHQVTQMGQEVILRCVPISNHLYFYWYRQILGQKVEFLVSFYNNEISEKSEIFDDQFSVERPDGSNFTLKIRSTKLEDSAMYFCASSDGLKPNYGYTFGSGTRLTVV.

J is TRBJ1-1 and V is TRBV20-1; D is possibly TRBD1 (5 bases). The V gene lost 3 bases and the J gene lost 3 bases, with 23 bases spanning the gap. CDR3 size: 17 residues. CDR1 and CDR2 from the germline V gene are DFQATT and SNEGSKA (reference sequence). The CDR3 sequence: CSASDPGPRTADTEAFF. The CDR3 bases are TGCAGTGCTAGTGACCCGGGACCCCGGACGGCGGACACTGAAGCTTTCTTT.

This chain uses TRBV19 with TRBJ1-6; the D is unclear. Trimming took 5 bases from V and 7 from J, leaving 18 bases between them. CDR3 length equals 16 residues. The V gene's germline CDR1 is LNHDA and CDR2 SQIVND (reference sequence). The CDR3 nucleotides are TGTGCCAGTAGTCCGGAGCGTTGGGGTAGGAATTCACCCCTCCACTTT. Amino acids: CASSPERWGRNSPLHF.

The CDR3: CASSNPGLADNEQFF. The CDR3 bases are TGTGCCAGCAGTAATCCGGGACTAGCGGACAATGAGCAGTTCTTC. The chain recombines TRBV6-5 with TRBJ2-1; 11 positions agree with TRBD2. Germline CDR1 MNHEY, CDR2 SVGAGI. V gave up 5 bases and J gave up 5 bases; unmatched junction bases: 5. The CDR3 contains 15 residues.

The chain couples TRBV19 to TRBJ1-5; no clear D gene. The germline V gene encodes CDR1 LNHDA and CDR2 SQIVND (reference sequence). Trimming shortened V by 5 bases and J by 4 bases, and 9 bases separated the two germline ends. This CDR3 region has 13 residues. The CDR3 region is CASSVWENQPQHF. The CDR3 DNA reads TGTGCCAGTAGTGTCTGGGAAAATCAGCCCCAGCATTTT.

The gene calls are TRBV5-1 and TRBJ1-2; D not certain. There are 13 residues in the CDR3. Germline values: CDR1 SGHRS, CDR2 YFSETQ. The V gene lost 0 bases and the J gene lost 6 bases, with 9 bases spanning the gap. The CDR3 coding sequence is TGCGCCAGCAGCTTGGGAGGGAAGGATGGCTACACCTTC. It is translated as CASSLGGKDGYTF.

The chain has TRBV18 and TRBJ1-1; TRBD1 is a possible D gene (6 bases). The V end was cut by 4 bases, the J end by 5 bases, with 17 bases between. The CDR3 covers 15 residues. Germline CDR1 and CDR2: KGHSH and LQKENI. The chain's CDR3 is CASSRGDRPRTEAFF. The DNA for the CDR3 is TGTGCCAGCTCACGGGGAGACAGGCCTCGGACTGAAGCTTTCTTT.

This clone appeared a single time. CDR3 DNA: TGTGCCAGCAGTTACGGGGGGCGCGGAGTATCCTACGAGCAGTACTTC. This gives the protein CASSYGGRGVSYEQYF. This chain uses TRBV6-5 with TRBJ2-7; D possibly uses TRBD1 or TRBD2 (6 bases each). This CDR3 spans 16 amino acids. In germline, CDR1 is MNHEY, CDR2 SVGAGI. V gave up 2 bases and J gave up 1 base, with 15 bases separating them.

This clone was recorded a few times. V usage is TRBV5-1 and J usage is TRBJ1-2, with D possibly being TRBD1 (5 bases). The CDR3 is 15 residues long. Trimming took off 1 base at V and 2 bases at J, with 12 bases between the two ends. Looked up from germline, CDR1 is SGHRS and CDR2 is YFSETQ. The CDR3 loop reads CASSLTQGSNYGYTF. The CDR3 nucleotides read TGCGCCAGCAGCTTGACGCAGGGCTCAAACTATGGCTACACCTTC.

The V call is TRBV2, the J call TRBJ1-5; the D is unclear. Germline V CDR1 and CDR2: SNHLY, FYNNEI. The CDR3 spans 17 residues. Trimming left V 5 bases short and J 7 bases short, with 24 bases between. The CDR3 sequence: CASSPTTVLAGSQPQHF. Here the CDR3 DNA reads TGTGCCAGCAGTCCCACAACCGTGTTGGCGGGGAGCCAGCCCCAGCATTTT.

The chain links TRBV15 to TRBJ2-5; 12 bases agree with TRBD1. Germline V gives CDR1 LNHNV, CDR2 YYDKDF (reference sequence). The V segment lost 3 bases and the J segment 5 bases; nucleotides outside the gene matches: 19. This CDR3 has 20 amino acids. The CDR3 DNA reads as TGTGCCACCAGCAGCCTCCCTTATACCCCGGGACAGGGGGCCTGGGAGACCCAGTACTTC. Protein: CATSSLPYTPGQGAWETQYF.

The chain links TRBV10-1 to TRBJ2-5, with 12 bases identical to TRBD2. The V gene end was trimmed by 2 bases and the J gene end by 2 bases; junction bases not matched to a gene: 0. Germline V CDR1 and CDR2: WNHNN, SYGVQD (reference sequence). The CDR3 loop spans 15 amino acids. The CDR3 DNA follows: TGCGCCAGCAGTGAGACTAGCGGGGGGCAAGAGACCCAGTACTTC. It codes for CASSETSGGQETQYF.

The chain uses TRBV27 and TRBJ1-5; 11 nucleotides align to TRBD1. The CDR3 runs to 18 residues. The germline gives CDR1 MNHEY, CDR2 SMNVEV (reference sequence). V lost 3 bases to trimming and J lost 3 bases; unmatched junction nucleotides: 10. The CDR3 nucleotides read TGTGCCAGCAGTTTGGCATGGACAGGGGGCTTTTTCAATCAGCCCCAGCATTTT. It specifies CASSLAWTGGFFNQPQHF.

The genes are TRBV7-2 and TRBJ1-1, with D unclear. The CDR3 runs to 13 residues. Germline V gene data show CDR1 as SGHTA and CDR2 as FQGNSA. Between the trimmed V and J ends, which lost 5 bases and 4 bases, there was a span of 11 bases. The CDR3 DNA follows: TGTGCCAGCAGCCCCCGGACGGTCACTGAAGCTTTCTTT. It is translated as CASSPRTVTEAFF.

This chain joins TRBV14 and TRBJ2-1; D ambiguous. V dropped 3 bases and J dropped 9 bases, with 6 bases sitting between them. This CDR3 has 11 amino acids. Germline CDR1 is SGHDN and CDR2 is FVKESK. The CDR3, as DNA: TGTGCCAGCAGCCAGGAAGGTGAGCAGTTCTTC. Its protein product is CASSQEGEQFF.

This chain joins TRBV11-2 and TRBJ1-2, with unresolved D. Germline loops: CDR1 SGHAT, CDR2 FQNNGV. The CDR3 covers 14 residues. V was shortened by 0 bases and J by 7 bases, with 12 bases between the two germline ends. The CDR3 DNA is TGTGCCAGCAGCTTAGATAGGTCGGGGTCTGGCTACACCTTC. Translated: CASSLDRSGSGYTF.

The chain combines TRBV10-3 with TRBJ1-6; TRBD1 might be the D (6 bases). CDR3 length equals 14 residues. V lost 1 base and J 7 bases, leaving 8 bases between the germline ends. Looked up from germline, CDR1 is ENHRY and CDR2 is SYGVKD. The chain's CDR3 is CAISELDRNSPLHF. The DNA of the CDR3 is TGTGCCATCAGTGAGTTGGACAGAAATTCACCCCTCCACTTT.

The chain links TRBV18 to TRBJ1-4, with TRBD1 as a possible D gene (5 bases). Germline CDR1 KGHSH, CDR2 LQKENI. The germline V and J ends were trimmed by 4 bases and 3 bases, with 15 bases remaining between them. This CDR3 is 16 amino acids long. The CDR3, as DNA: TGTGCCAGCTCACTACAGGACCTCGGGGCTAATGAAAAACTGTTTTTT. As protein: CASSLQDLGANEKLFF.